This T cell receptor (beta chain) was documented in a study of identical twins. Study-level findings and limits: Rather than following the same donors, the conclusions depended on cross-sectional statistical analysis.

Comments on this clonotype: The antigen is not known.

Each cDNA held unique molecular identifiers, and template switching gave it a universal primer site. TCRdb reanalysed the 5' RACE reads using MiXCR and keeps one entry per CDR3 protein. Here the sample spans hundreds of thousands of distinct CDR3 sequences, less than 25% being singletons. This CDR3 spans 15 amino acids. Germline values: CDR1 LNHDA, CDR2 SQIVND (reference sequence). Trimming shortened V by 6 bases and J by 4 bases, and 15 bases separated the two germline ends. The data were also submitted as part of a second study, on T cells expressing NK-cell markers. That paper adds: Each TCR beta repertoire originated in sorted T cells that were CD3+CD56+NKG2C+, CD3+CD56+NKG2C- or CD3+CD56-NKG2C+.

The sequenced sample consisted of PBMCs. The chain employs TRBV19 and TRBJ2-2, with D uncertain. The clonotype originates from a woman aged 18-30 years in good health. CDR3 sequence reads: CASRPLALSTGELFF. The DNA for the CDR3 is TGTGCCAGTAGGCCCTTGGCGTTAAGCACCGGGGAGCTGTTTTTT.